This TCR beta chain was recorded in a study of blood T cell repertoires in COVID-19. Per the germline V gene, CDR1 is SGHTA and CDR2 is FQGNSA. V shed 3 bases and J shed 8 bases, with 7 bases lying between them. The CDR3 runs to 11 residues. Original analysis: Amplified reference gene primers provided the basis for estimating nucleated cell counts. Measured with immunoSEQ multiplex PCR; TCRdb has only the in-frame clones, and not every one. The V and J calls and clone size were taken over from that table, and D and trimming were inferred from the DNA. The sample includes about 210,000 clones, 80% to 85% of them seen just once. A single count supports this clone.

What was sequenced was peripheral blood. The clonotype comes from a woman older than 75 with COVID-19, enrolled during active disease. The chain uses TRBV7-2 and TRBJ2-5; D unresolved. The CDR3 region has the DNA TGTGCCAGCAGCTTCGCGGATACCCAGTACTTC. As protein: CASSFADTQYF.